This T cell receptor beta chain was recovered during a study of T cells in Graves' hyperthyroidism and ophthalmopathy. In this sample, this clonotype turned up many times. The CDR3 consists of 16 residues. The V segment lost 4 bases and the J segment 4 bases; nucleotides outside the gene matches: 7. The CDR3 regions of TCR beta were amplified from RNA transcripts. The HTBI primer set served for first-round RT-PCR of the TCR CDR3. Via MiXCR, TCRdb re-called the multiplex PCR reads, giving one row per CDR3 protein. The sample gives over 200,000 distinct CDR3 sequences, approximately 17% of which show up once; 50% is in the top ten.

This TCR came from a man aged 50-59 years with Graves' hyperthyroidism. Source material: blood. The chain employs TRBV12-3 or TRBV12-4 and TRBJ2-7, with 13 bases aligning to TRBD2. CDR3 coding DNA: TGTGCCAGCAGTTCCCCGAGGACTAGCGGGAGATACGAGCAGTACTTC. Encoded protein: CASSSPRTSGRYEQYF.